This entry is about one T cell receptor beta chain. In germline, CDR1 is SGHTA, CDR2 FQGNSA. There are 13 residues in the CDR3. V was shortened by 4 bases and J by 5 bases, with 9 bases between the two germline ends. The data derive from a study of blood T cell repertoires in COVID-19. Study-wide context: The cDNA or gDNA used as material had been derived from T cells, B-cell-depleted T cells, or PBMCs.

Study processing details: Nucleated cell counts were estimated from reference gene primer amplification. Assay: immunoSEQ multiplex PCR; the TCRdb copy retains only in-frame clones and omits some. V and J calls and clone size are those listed in that table; D and trimming were worked out from the DNA. The sample lists hundreds of thousands of clones; roughly 87% were seen once. Participants, 18 to 89 years old, spanned 25 or so US areas. V gene TRBV7-2 combines with J gene TRBJ1-5, with a tentative D call TRBD1 (5 bases). This TCR derives from a woman in her twenties or thirties who had recovered from COVID-19. The sequencing input was PBMCs or T cells enriched from blood (not recorded which). The CDR3 loop reads CASSYWGDQPQHF. The DNA for the CDR3 is TGTGCCAGCAGCTACTGGGGGGATCAGCCCCAGCATTTT.